The following is a T cell receptor (beta chain) sequence with its context. The antigen is undetermined. During colonoscopy, one to two rectal pinch biopsies were collected. Sequenced by immunoSEQ multiplex PCR; TCRdb stores in-frame clones only, minus some. There are over 20,000 clones in the sample; about 71% occur only once, and about 16% lies in the top ten. This record belongs to a study of pediatric ulcerative colitis. Study-wide points: Ulcerative colitis patients shared more blood-rectal clones than controls. Two rectal CDR3 clonotypes occurred in all ulcerative colitis patients.

The CDR3 has 15 amino acids. Trimming left V 2 bases short and J 2 bases short, with 8 bases between. CDR1 and CDR2 from the germline V gene are SGHDT and YYEEEE. The source is a boy younger than 18 with severe ulcerative colitis. Sequences were obtained from gut tissue. The V gene is TRBV5-6, the J gene TRBJ2-6; a weak D match, TRBD1 (6 bases). CDR3 region: CASSFRDTGANVLTF. Here the CDR3 DNA reads TGTGCCAGCAGCTTCAGGGACACTGGGGCCAACGTCCTGACTTTC.